The rows below give T cell receptor beta chains drawn from one sample of a study of cytomegalovirus exposure and HLA in healthy donors. Produced via immunoSEQ multiplex PCR; TCRdb's table is partial and in-frame only. The sample has about 42,000 clones, 50% seen once; the top ten hold roughly an eighth. Sequences were obtained from PBMCs. The receptors were gathered from a human donor in good health. Each CDR3 is given with its conserved first and last residue. Not every row has a clone size; where given, it reads once, few, many or a size class.

length	V	size	J	CDR3
16	TRBV4-3	.	TRBJ2-6	CASSPGGYSGANVLTF
12	TRBV16	.	TRBJ2-7	CASSQGPYEQYF
16	TRBV5-4	few	TRBJ2-3	CASSQDLAGGTDTQYF
16	TRBV5-1	.	TRBJ2-1	CASSWGTSGGYNEQFF
12	TRBV7-6	.	TRBJ2-2	CASSPDTGELFF
14	TRBV18	.	TRBJ1-2	CASSPEDQGYGYTF
15	TRBV6-5	.	TRBJ2-7	CASSYSGGRVWEQYF
11	TRBV28	.	TRBJ1-2	CASSSSGTAHF
14	TRBV10-3	few	TRBJ2-7	CAISRDSLVSEQYF
12	TRBV7-3	.	TRBJ2-1	CASSGAGVRQFF
15	TRBV2	.	TRBJ2-2	CASSVGQGNTGELFF
13	TRBV29-1	.	TRBJ2-5	CSVEARGQETQYF
16	TRBV5-1	.	TRBJ2-2	CASSQNSGADTGELFF
15	TRBV27	.	TRBJ1-2	CASSRTGGRNYGYTF
16	TRBV7-6	few	TRBJ2-3	CASSPFDGGGSDTQYF
19	TRBV7-8	.	TRBJ2-5	CASSLLGLAGGKLQETQYF
13	TRBV6-1	.	TRBJ2-5	CAGLAGRGETQYF
14	TRBV30	.	TRBJ1-1	CAWTFRDRDAEAFF
17	TRBV4-2	.	TRBJ2-3	CASSQEGRDFATDTQYF
13	TRBV6-5	.	TRBJ1-1	CASSPKGRAEAFF
15	TRBV2	.	TRBJ1-2	CASSVGQRSNYGYTF
17	TRBV28	once	TRBJ1-5	CASKDSALVNSNQPQHF
16	TRBV18	few	TRBJ1-6	CASSPQTTAGNSPLHF
14	TRBV6-6	.	TRBJ1-3	CASRRQGAGNTIYF
14	TRBV7-9	.	TRBJ2-1	CASSLTVGAGEQFF
13	TRBV21-1	.	TRBJ1-5	CASSPPINQPQHF
16	TRBV7-2	once	TRBJ2-3	CASRDPGLGSTDTQYF
14	TRBV5-6	.	TRBJ2-3	CASSLGLAPDTQYF
14	TRBV7-6	few	TRBJ1-2	CASSSPERYYGYTF
15	TRBV19	.	TRBJ2-1	CASSLLAGLYNEQFF